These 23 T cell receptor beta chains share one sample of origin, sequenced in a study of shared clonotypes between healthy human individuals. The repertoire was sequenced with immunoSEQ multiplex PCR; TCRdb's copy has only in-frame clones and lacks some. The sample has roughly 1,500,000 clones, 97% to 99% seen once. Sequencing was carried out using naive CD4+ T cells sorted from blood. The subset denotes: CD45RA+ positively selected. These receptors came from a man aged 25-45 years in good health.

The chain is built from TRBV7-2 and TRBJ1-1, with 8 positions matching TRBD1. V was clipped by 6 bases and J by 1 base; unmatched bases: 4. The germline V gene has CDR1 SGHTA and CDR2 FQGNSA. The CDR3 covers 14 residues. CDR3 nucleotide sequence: TGTGCCAGCAGGCGCGGACAGGGGAACACTGAAGCTTTCTTT. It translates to CASRRGQGNTEAFF.

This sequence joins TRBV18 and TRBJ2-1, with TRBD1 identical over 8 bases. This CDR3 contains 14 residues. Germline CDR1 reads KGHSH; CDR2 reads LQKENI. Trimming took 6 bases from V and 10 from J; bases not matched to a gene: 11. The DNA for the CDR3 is TGTGCCAGCTCGGACAGGGCCCAATTTCGGGAGCAGTTCTTC. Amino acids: CASSDRAQFREQFF.

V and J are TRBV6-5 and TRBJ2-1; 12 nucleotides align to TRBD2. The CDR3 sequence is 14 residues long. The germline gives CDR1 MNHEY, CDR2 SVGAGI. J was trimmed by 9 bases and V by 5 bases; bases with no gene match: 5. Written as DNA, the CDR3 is TGTGCCAGCAGTCGACTAGCGGGAGTGGGTGAGCAGTTCTTC. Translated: CASSRLAGVGEQFF.

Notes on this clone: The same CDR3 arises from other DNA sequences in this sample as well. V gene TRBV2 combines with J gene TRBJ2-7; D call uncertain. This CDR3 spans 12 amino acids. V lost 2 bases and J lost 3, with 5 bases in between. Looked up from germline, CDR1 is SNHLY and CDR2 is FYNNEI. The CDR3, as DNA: TGTGCCAGCAGTGAAAGGGACTACGAGCAGTACTTC. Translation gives CASSERDYEQYF.

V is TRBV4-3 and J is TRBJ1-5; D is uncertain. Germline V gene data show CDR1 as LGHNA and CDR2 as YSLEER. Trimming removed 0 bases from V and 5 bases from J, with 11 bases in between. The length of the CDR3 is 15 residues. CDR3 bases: TGCGCCAGCAGCCAAGATTTCGGCGGGGATCAGCCCCAGCATTTT. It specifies CASSQDFGGDQPQHF.

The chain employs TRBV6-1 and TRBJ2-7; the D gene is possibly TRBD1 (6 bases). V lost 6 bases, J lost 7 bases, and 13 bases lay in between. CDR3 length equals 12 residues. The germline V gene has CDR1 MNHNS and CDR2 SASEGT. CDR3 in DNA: TGTGCCAGCAGGCCACAGGGCGGAGAGCAGTACTTC. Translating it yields CASRPQGGEQYF.

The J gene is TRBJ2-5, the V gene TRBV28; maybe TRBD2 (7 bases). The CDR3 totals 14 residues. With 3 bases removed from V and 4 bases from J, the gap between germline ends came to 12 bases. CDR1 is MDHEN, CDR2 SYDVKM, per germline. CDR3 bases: TGTGCCAGCAGTTTCGGGGGGCTGTTAGAGACCCAGTACTTC. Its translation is CASSFGGLLETQYF.

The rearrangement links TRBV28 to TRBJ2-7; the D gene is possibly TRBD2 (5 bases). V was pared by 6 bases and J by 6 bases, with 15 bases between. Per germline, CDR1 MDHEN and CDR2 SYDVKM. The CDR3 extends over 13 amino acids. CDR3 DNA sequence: TGTGCCAGCAGCGAACTAGGAGTCTTCGAGCAGTACTTC. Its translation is CASSELGVFEQYF.

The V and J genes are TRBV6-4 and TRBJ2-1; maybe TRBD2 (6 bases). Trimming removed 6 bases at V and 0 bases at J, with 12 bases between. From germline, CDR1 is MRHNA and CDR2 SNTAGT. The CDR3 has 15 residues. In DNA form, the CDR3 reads TGTGCCAGCAGCTTTAGCGGAGGCTCCTACAATGAGCAGTTCTTC. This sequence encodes CASSFSGGSYNEQFF.

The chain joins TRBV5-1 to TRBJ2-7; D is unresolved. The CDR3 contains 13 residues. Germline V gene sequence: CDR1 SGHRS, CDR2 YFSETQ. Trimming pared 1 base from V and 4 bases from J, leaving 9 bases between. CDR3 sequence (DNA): TGCGCCAGCAGCTTGCGTGACAAGTACGAGCAGTACTTC. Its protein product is CASSLRDKYEQYF.

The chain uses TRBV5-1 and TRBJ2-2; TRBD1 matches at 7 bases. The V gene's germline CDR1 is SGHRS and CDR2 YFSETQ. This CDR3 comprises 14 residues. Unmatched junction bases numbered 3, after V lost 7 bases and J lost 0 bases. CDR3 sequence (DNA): TGCGCCAGCCAAGGGGGCCCGAACACCGGGGAGCTGTTTTTT. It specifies CASQGGPNTGELFF.

CDR3 DNA: TGTGCCAGCAGTCTCCCGACAGGAGGGCTCTACGAGCAGTACTTC. This encodes CASSLPTGGLYEQYF. The J gene is TRBJ2-7, the V gene TRBV28; D is perhaps TRBD1 or TRBD2 (6 bases each). The CDR3 contains 15 residues. Germline lookup yields CDR1 MDHEN and CDR2 SYDVKM. The V gene lost 5 bases and the J gene lost 3 bases, with 17 bases spanning the gap.

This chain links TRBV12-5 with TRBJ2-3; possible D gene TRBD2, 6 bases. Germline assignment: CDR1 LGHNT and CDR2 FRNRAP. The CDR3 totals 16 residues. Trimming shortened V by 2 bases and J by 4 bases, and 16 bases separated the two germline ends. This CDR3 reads CASGLTLGGPPDTQYF. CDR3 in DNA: TGTGCTAGTGGTTTGACCCTAGGAGGGCCGCCAGATACGCAGTATTTT.

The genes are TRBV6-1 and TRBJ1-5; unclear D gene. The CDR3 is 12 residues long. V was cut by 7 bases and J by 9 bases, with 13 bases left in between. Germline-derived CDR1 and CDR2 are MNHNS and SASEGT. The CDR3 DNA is TGTGCCAGCAACCCTTCTTCAAGGCCCCAGCATTTT. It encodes CASNPSSRPQHF.

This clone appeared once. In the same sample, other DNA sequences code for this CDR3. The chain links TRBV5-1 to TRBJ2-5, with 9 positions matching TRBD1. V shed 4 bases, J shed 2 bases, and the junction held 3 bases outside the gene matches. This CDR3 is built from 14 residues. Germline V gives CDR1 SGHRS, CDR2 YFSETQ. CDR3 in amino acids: CASSPGQGQETQYF. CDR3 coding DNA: TGCGCCAGCAGCCCCGGACAGGGGCAAGAGACCCAGTACTTC.

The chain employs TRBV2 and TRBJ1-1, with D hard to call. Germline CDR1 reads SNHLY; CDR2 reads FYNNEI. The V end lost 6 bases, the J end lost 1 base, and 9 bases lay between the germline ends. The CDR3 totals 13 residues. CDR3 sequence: CASRDAGNTEAFF. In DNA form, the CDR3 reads TGTGCCAGCAGGGACGCTGGGAACACTGAAGCTTTCTTT.

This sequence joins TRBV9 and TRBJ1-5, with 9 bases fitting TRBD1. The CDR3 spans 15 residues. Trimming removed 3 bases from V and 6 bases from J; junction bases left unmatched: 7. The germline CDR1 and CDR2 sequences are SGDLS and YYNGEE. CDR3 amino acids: CASSEGQGPGQPQHF. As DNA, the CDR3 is TGTGCCAGCAGCGAGGGACAGGGCCCAGGTCAGCCCCAGCATTTT.

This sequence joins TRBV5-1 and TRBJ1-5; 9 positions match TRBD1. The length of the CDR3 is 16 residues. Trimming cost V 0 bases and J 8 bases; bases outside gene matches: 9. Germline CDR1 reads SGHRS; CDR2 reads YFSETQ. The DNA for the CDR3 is TGCGCCAGCAGCTTGGGGGACAGGGTAGACTTAGAGCCCCAGCATTTT. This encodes CASSLGDRVDLEPQHF. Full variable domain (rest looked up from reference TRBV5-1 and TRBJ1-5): KAGVTQTPRYLIKTRGQQVTLSCSPISGHRSVSWYQQTPGQGLQFLFEYFSETQRNKGNFPGRFSGRQFSNSRSEMNVSTLELGDSALYLCASSLGDRVDLEPQHFGDGTRLSIL.

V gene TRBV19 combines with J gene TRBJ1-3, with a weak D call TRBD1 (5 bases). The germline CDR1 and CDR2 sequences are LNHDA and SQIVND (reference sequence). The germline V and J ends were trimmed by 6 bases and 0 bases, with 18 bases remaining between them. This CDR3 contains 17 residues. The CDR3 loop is CASSLLLGLSSGNTIYF. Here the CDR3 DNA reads TGTGCCAGTAGCCTACTCTTGGGACTAAGCTCTGGAAACACCATATATTTT.

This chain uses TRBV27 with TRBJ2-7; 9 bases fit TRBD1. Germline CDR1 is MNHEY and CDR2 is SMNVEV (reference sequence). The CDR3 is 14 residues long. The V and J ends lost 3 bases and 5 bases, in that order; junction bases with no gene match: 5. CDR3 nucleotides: TGTGCCAGCAGTTTGGGACAGGGAAAAAACGAGCAGTACTTC. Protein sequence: CASSLGQGKNEQYF.

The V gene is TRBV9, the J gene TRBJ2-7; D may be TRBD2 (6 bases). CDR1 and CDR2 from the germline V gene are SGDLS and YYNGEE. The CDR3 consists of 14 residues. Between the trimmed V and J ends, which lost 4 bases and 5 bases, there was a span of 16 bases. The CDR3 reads CASSKGLLQDEQYF. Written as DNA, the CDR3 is TGTGCCAGCAGCAAGGGACTCCTTCAGGACGAGCAGTACTTC. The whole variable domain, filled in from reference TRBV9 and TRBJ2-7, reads DSGVTQTPKHLITATGQRVTLRCSPRSGDLSVYWYQQSLDQGLQFLIQYYNGEERAKGNILERFSAQQFPDLHSELNLSSLELGDSALYFCASSKGLLQDEQYFGPGTRLTVT.

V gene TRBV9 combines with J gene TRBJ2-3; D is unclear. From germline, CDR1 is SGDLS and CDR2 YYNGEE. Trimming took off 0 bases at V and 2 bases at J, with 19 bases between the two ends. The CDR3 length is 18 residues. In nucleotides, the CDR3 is TGTGCCAGCAGCGTAGGACCCCCCTCTAGAGCTTACACAGATACGCAGTATTTT. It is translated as CASSVGPPSRAYTDTQYF.

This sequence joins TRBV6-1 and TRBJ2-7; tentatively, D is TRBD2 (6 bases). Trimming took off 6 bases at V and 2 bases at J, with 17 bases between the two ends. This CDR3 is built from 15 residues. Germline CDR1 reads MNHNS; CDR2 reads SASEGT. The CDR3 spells CASRSHGGSAYEQYF. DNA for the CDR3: TGTGCCAGCAGGTCTCACGGGGGTTCGGCCTACGAGCAGTACTTC.